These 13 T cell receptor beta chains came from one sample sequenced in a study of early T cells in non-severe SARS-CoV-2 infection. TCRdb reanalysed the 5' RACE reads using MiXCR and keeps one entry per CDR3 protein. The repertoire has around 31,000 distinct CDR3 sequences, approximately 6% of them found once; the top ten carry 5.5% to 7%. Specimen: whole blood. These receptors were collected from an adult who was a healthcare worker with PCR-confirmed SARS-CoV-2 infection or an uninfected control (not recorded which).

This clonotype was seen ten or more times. The CDR3 region is CASSPLGAGAYEQYF. The CDR3 coding sequence is TGTGCCAGTAGTCCGCTCGGGGCGGGGGCCTACGAGCAGTACTTC. The chain combines TRBV19 with TRBJ2-7; TRBD2 matches 7 bases. CDR1 and CDR2 (germline): LNHDA, SQIVND (reference sequence). CDR3 length: 15 residues. V trimming: 5 bases; J trimming: 2 bases; junction bases outside the gene matches: 9.

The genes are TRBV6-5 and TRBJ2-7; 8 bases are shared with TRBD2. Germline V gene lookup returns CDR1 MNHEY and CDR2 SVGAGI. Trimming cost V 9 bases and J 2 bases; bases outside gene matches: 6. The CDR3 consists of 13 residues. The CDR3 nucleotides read TGTGCCAGTCGGACTAGCAGAGCCTACGAGCAGTACTTC. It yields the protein CASRTSRAYEQYF.

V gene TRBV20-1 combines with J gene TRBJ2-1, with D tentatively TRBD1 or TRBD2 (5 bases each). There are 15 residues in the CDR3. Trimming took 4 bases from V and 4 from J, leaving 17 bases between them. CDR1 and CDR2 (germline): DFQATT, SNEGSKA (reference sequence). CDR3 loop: CSATTTGDRYNEQFF. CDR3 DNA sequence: TGCAGTGCTACAACAACTGGGGACCGTTACAATGAGCAGTTCTTC.

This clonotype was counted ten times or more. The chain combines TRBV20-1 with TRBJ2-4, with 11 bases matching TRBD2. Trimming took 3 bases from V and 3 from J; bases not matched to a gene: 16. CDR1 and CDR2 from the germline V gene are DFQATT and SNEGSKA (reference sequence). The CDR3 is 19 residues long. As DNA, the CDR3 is TGCAGTGCTAGCCAACTAGCGGGGGTTGCAGACAAGGGCAAAAACATTCAGTACTTC. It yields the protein CSASQLAGVADKGKNIQYF.

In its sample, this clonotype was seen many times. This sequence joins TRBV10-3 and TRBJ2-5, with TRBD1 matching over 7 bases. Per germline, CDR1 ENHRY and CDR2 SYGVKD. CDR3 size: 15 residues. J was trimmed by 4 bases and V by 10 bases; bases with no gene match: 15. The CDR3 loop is CATSQRFEGAETQYF. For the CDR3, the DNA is TGTGCCACCAGCCAGCGTTTTGAGGGGGCAGAGACCCAGTACTTC.

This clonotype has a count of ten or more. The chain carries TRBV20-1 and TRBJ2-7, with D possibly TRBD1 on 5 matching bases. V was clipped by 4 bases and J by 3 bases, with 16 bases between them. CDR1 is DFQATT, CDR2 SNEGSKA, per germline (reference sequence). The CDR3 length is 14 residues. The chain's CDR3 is CSATPGNPNYEQYF. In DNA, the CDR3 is TGCAGTGCTACCCCAGGGAACCCGAACTACGAGCAGTACTTC.

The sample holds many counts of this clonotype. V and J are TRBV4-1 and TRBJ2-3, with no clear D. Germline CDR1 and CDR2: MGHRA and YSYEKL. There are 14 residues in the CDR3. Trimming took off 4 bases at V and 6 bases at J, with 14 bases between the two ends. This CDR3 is CASSLGPSSDTQYF. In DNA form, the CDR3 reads TGCGCCAGCAGCCTAGGGCCTTCGTCCGATACGCAGTATTTT.

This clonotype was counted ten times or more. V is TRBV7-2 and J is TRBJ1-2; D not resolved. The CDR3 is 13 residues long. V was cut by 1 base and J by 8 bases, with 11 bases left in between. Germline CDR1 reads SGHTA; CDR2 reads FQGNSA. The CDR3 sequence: CASSLGDTPGYTF. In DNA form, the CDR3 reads TGTGCCAGCAGCTTAGGAGACACCCCGGGCTACACCTTC.

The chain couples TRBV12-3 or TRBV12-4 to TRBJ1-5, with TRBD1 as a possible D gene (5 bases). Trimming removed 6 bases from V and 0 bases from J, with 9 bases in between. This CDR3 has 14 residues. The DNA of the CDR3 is TGTGCCAGCAGCCCAGGGAGTAGCAATCAGCCCCAGCATTTT. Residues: CASSPGSSNQPQHF.

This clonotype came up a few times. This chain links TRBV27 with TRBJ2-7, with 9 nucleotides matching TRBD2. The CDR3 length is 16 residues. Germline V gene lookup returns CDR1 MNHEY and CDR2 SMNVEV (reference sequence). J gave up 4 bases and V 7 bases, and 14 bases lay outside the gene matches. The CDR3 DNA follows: TGTGCCAGCACCTCGGCTCGCGGGAGGGGAAGATACGAGCAGTACTTC. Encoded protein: CASTSARGRGRYEQYF.

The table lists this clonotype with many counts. Here the CDR3 reads CATPPSTTRRMNTEAFF. For the CDR3, the DNA is TGTGCCACCCCCCCCAGCACAACGAGGAGGATGAACACTGAAGCTTTCTTT. V is TRBV24-1 and J is TRBJ1-1; no reliable D call. The CDR3 runs to 17 residues. V lost 9 bases, J lost 0 bases, and 22 bases lay in between. From germline, CDR1 is KGHDR and CDR2 SFDVKD.

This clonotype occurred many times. For the CDR3, the DNA is TGCGCCAGCAGCGTCGGGAGGGTCTCCTACAATGAGCAGTTCTTC. Translating it yields CASSVGRVSYNEQFF. The chain has TRBV5-1 and TRBJ2-1; TRBD2 matches at 8 bases. Germline CDR1 SGHRS, CDR2 YFSETQ. This CDR3 is 15 amino acids long. J gave up 0 bases and V 4 bases, and 3 bases lay outside the gene matches.

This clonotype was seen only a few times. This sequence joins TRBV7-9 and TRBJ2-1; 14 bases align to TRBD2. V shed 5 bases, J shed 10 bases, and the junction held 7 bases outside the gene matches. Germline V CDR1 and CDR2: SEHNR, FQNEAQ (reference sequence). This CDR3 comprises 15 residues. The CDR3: CASSPAGLAGVEQFF. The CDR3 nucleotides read TGTGCCAGCAGCCCAGCGGGACTAGCGGGAGTCGAGCAGTTCTTC.